The rows below give T cell receptor beta chains drawn from one sample of a study of identical twins. TCRdb processed the 5' RACE reads anew with MiXCR; each CDR3 protein has one entry. This sample has fewer than 550,000 distinct CDR3 sequences, with roughly 13% found just once. The same data also contributed to another study, on yellow fever vaccine responses in identical twins.

Sequencing was carried out using CD4+ T cells sorted from blood. Receptor source: a woman aged 18 to 35 in good health. The CDR3 runs from the conserved cysteine through the conserved F or W. A D gene is named only where the DNA matches it firmly. The size entry is marked missing in some rows and otherwise reads once, few, many or a size class.

length	V	size	D	J	CDR3	DNA
15	TRBV9	few	-	TRBJ2-5	CASSVDGALAETQYF	TGTGCCAGCAGCGTAGATGGGGCCTTAGCGGAGACCCAGTACTTC
13	TRBV12-3/TRBV12-4	many	TRBD1	TRBJ1-1	CASTGTGVGEAFF	TGTGCCAGCACCGGGACAGGGGTAGGCGAAGCTTTCTTT
14	TRBV14	many	-	TRBJ2-3	CASSQVADTDTQYF	TGTGCCAGCAGCCAAGTGGCGGACACAGATACGCAGTATTTT
13	TRBV29-1	many	-	TRBJ2-5	CSVIKGLFETQYF	TGCAGCGTTATAAAGGGACTGTTTGAGACCCAGTACTTC
14	TRBV7-8	few	-	TRBJ2-1	CASSPGPSYNEQFF	TGTGCCAGCAGCCCCGGCCCCTCCTACAATGAGCAGTTCTTC
15	TRBV5-1	few	-	TRBJ2-1	CASSRQWSSYNEQFF	TGCGCCAGCTCCCGACAGTGGAGCTCCTACAATGAGCAGTTCTTC
13	TRBV2	-	-	TRBJ2-1	CATGGDTHNEQFF	TGTGCCACCGGCGGGGATACACACAATGAGCAGTTCTTC
16	TRBV12-3/TRBV12-4	many	TRBD2	TRBJ2-3	CASTLGGLEPTDTQYF	TGTGCCAGCACCCTAGGGGGACTAGAGCCCACAGATACGCAGTATTTT
16	TRBV14	-	-	TRBJ1-1	CASSQSQATPNTEAFF	TGTGCCAGCAGCCAATCCCAAGCAACCCCGAACACTGAAGCTTTCTTT
12	TRBV5-1	-	-	TRBJ1-4	CASSLVGGKLFF	TGCGCCAGCAGCTTGGTTGGTGGAAAACTGTTTTTT
15	TRBV4-1	few	-	TRBJ1-5	CASSRSSVDNQPQHF	TGCGCCAGCAGCCGTTCCTCGGTCGACAATCAGCCCCAGCATTTT
15	TRBV5-5	few	-	TRBJ2-5	CASSRTTVEAETQYF	TGTGCCAGCAGCAGAACGACGGTAGAGGCAGAGACCCAGTACTTC
14	TRBV7-3	-	TRBD2	TRBJ2-2	CASSTGTSAGELFF	TGTGCCAGCAGCACTGGGACTAGCGCCGGGGAGCTGTTTTTT
13	TRBV7-7	-	-	TRBJ2-2	CASSADVTGELFF	TGTGCTAGCAGCGCAGACGTGACCGGGGAGCTGTTTTTT
13	TRBV6-1	many	-	TRBJ2-7	CASSKGGSYEQYF	TGTGCCAGCAGTAAAGGGGGCTCCTACGAGCAGTACTTC
15	TRBV21-1	many	-	TRBJ2-1	CASSNEGASYNEQFF	TGTGCCAGCAGCAACGAGGGGGCCTCCTACAATGAGCAGTTCTTC
14	TRBV20-1	-	-	TRBJ2-3	CSAVSGSSTDTQYF	TGCAGTGCTGTGAGCGGGTCTAGCACAGATACGCAGTATTTT
16	TRBV6-1	-	TRBD1	TRBJ2-4	CASSGNRGLAKNIQYF	TGTGCCAGCAGTGGCAACAGGGGTTTAGCCAAAAACATTCAGTACTTC
18	TRBV4-2	-	TRBD2	TRBJ2-3	CASSQASKAGRGTDTQYF	TGTGCCAGCAGCCAAGCATCAAAAGCGGGGAGAGGCACAGATACGCAGTATTTT
12	TRBV20-1	many	-	TRBJ2-5	CSARPTQETQYF	TGCAGTGCTCGCCCCACCCAAGAGACCCAGTACTTC
15	TRBV7-9	few	TRBD2	TRBJ2-1	CASSPYLAGNNEQFF	TGTGCCAGCAGCCCCTATCTAGCGGGGAACAATGAGCAGTTCTTC
13	TRBV20-1	-	-	TRBJ2-5	CSVPQGRQETQYF	TGCAGCGTACCACAGGGGAGGCAAGAGACCCAGTACTTC
15	TRBV5-1	many	-	TRBJ2-2	CASTPERTNTGELFF	TGCGCCAGCACCCCCGAACGGACGAACACCGGGGAGCTGTTTTTT
14	TRBV11-3	-	-	TRBJ2-5	CASSLSRGGETQYF	TGTGCCAGCAGCTTATCGCGTGGGGGAGAGACCCAGTACTTC
13	TRBV12-3/TRBV12-4	-	-	TRBJ1-1	CASSIAGATEAFF	TGTGCCAGCAGTATAGCAGGGGCCACTGAAGCTTTCTTT
15	TRBV20-1	few	TRBD1	TRBJ1-6	CSASVGRGPSSPLHF	TGCAGTGCTAGTGTGGGCAGGGGGCCTTCTTCACCCCTCCACTTT